One and the same sample provided the 18 T cell receptor beta chains below, sequenced in a study of CD8+ T cells in alopecia areata. Isolated RNA was reverse transcribed into cDNA used as the sequencing template. The table came from immunoSEQ multiplex PCR; TCRdb's copy has only in-frame clones and leaves some out. Among approximately 300,000 clones listed, 58% were seen once. The treatment is: oral pan-JAK inhibitor, 5-10 mg twice daily. The material was CD4+ T cells sorted from blood, obtained at week 24, from a patient treated with tofacitinib. Receptors originate from a human donor with alopecia areata.

This clone was detected a few times. This rearrangement joins TRBV30 to TRBJ1-1, with a weak D call TRBD1 (5 bases). The germline V gene has CDR1 GTSNPN and CDR2 SVGIG (reference sequence). CDR3 length: 13 amino acids. V was clipped by 0 bases and J by 4 bases, with 9 bases between them. As DNA, the CDR3 is TGTGCCTGGAGTGTTGGGGGGGGCACTGAAGCTTTCTTT. As protein: CAWSVGGGTEAFF.

V gene TRBV27 combines with J gene TRBJ1-1; 9 bases map to TRBD1. This CDR3 is built from 18 residues. The J segment lost 2 bases and the V segment lost 4 bases, leaving 14 bases of the junction unmatched. Germline values: CDR1 MNHEY, CDR2 SMNVEV (reference sequence). DNA for the CDR3: TGTGCCAGCAGTTCAAATCTTTTCGGACAGGGGATAAACACTGAAGCTTTCTTT. Residues: CASSSNLFGQGINTEAFF.

The V gene is TRBV29-1, the J gene TRBJ2-7; no firm D call. Trimming cost V 4 bases and J 3 bases, with 10 bases left between them. In germline, CDR1 is SQVTM, CDR2 ANQGSEA. The CDR3 has 12 amino acids. The CDR3 DNA reads TGCAGCGTTGGGCGGTTTGTCTACGAGCAGTACTTC. This translates into CSVGRFVYEQYF.

The gene calls are TRBV29-1 and TRBJ1-1; D possibly corresponds to TRBD1 (5 bases). The germline V gene has CDR1 SQVTM and CDR2 ANQGSEA. The CDR3 consists of 14 residues. Trimming removed 1 base from V and 0 bases from J, with 9 bases in between. The CDR3 sequence: CSVEGRAMNTEAFF. The CDR3 nucleotides are TGCAGCGTTGAAGGCAGGGCTATGAACACTGAAGCTTTCTTT.

This chain links TRBV29-1 with TRBJ1-4; D not resolved. V lost 1 base, J lost 5 bases, and 8 bases lay in between. The germline gives CDR1 SQVTM, CDR2 ANQGSEA. The CDR3 extends over 13 amino acids. The CDR3 DNA is TGCAGCGTTGAAGTGAGAGGAAATGAAAAACTGTTTTTT. It encodes CSVEVRGNEKLFF. Using reference TRBV29-1 and TRBJ1-4 for the parts outside the CDR3, the full variable domain is SAVISQKPSRDICQRGTSLTIQCQVDSQVTMMFWYRQQPGQSLTLIATANQGSEATYESGFVIDKFPISRPNLTFSTLTVSNMSPEDSSIYLCSVEVRGNEKLFFGSGTQLSVL.

V gene TRBV29-1 combines with J gene TRBJ1-2; the D gene is possibly TRBD1 (5 bases). Germline V CDR1 and CDR2: SQVTM, ANQGSEA. The V gene lost 6 bases and the J gene lost 5 bases, with 25 bases spanning the gap. This CDR3 is built from 16 residues. The CDR3 coding sequence is TGCAGCGTGATAGATCCGGGACGGAATTTTTTTTATGGCTACACCTTC. The encoded protein is CSVIDPGRNFFYGYTF.

The V gene is TRBV19, the J gene TRBJ2-5; possibly TRBD2 for D (6 bases). The CDR3 has 15 residues. V lost 6 bases and J 0 bases, leaving 14 bases between the germline ends. Germline CDR1 and CDR2: LNHDA and SQIVND (reference sequence). CDR3 in DNA: TGTGCCAGTAGCCCGGGACTCACCGACCAAGAGACCCAGTACTTC. This gives the protein CASSPGLTDQETQYF.

The chain recombines TRBV29-1 with TRBJ1-2; TRBD1 matches at 8 bases. Looked up from germline, CDR1 is SQVTM and CDR2 is ANQGSEA. V trimming: 6 bases; J trimming: 2 bases; junction bases outside the gene matches: 5. The CDR3 has 13 residues. The CDR3 sequence is CSVPTGVNYGYTF. The CDR3 coding sequence is TGCAGCGTGCCGACAGGGGTCAACTATGGCTACACCTTC.

A few counts support this clone. This chain links TRBV6-5 with TRBJ2-3; D perhaps matches TRBD1 (5 bases). The CDR3 is 15 amino acids. V lost 2 bases, J lost 1 base, and 10 bases lay in between. CDR1 is MNHEY, CDR2 SVGAGI, per germline. The CDR3 is CASSYRGSGTDTQYF. In DNA form, the CDR3 reads TGTGCCAGCAGTTACAGGGGCTCCGGCACAGATACGCAGTATTTT.

The CDR3, as DNA: TGTGCCAGCAGCTTGATAGGGCGGGGCGGCACAGATACGCAGTATTTT. Translation: CASSLIGRGGTDTQYF. The rearrangement links TRBV5-6 to TRBJ2-3; D perhaps matches TRBD2 (6 bases). Germline lookup yields CDR1 SGHDT and CDR2 YYEEEE. The CDR3 length is 16 residues. V was clipped by 1 base and J by 1 base, with 13 bases between them.

The CDR3 nucleotides are TGTGCCAGCAGCTCCTGGACTGGGTTCACAGATACGCAGTATTTT. It encodes CASSSWTGFTDTQYF. The V and J genes are TRBV5-4 and TRBJ2-3, with a weak D call TRBD2 (5 bases). This CDR3 region has 15 residues. Deletions cut 3 bases from V and 2 bases from J, with 13 bases between. The germline V gene encodes CDR1 SGHNT and CDR2 YYREEE (reference sequence).

The rearrangement links TRBV18 to TRBJ2-7, with TRBD1 identical over 10 bases. V shed 2 bases, J shed 4 bases, and the junction held 8 bases outside the gene matches. Germline CDR1 is KGHSH and CDR2 is LQKENI. This CDR3 comprises 16 residues. CDR3 DNA: TGTGCCAGCTCACCAACACCGGGACAGGGGACTTACGAGCAGTACTTC. Amino acid sequence: CASSPTPGQGTYEQYF.

The V call is TRBV5-1, the J call TRBJ2-5; TRBD1 agrees at 8 bases. The CDR3 runs to 14 residues. The trim removed 3 bases at V and 5 bases at J, leaving 6 bases unmatched. Germline loops: CDR1 SGHRS, CDR2 YFSETQ. The DNA of the CDR3 is TGCGCCAGCAGCTCGGGACAGGTCGTGGAGACCCAGTACTTC. Its protein product is CASSSGQVVETQYF.

The chain carries TRBV29-1 and TRBJ1-1; D gene ambiguous. The CDR3 is 14 residues long. Trimming stripped 1 base from V and 3 bases from J, with 12 bases between. Germline assignment: CDR1 SQVTM and CDR2 ANQGSEA. The DNA for the CDR3 is TGCAGCGTTGAAGGTCGGGTCGGGGACACTGAAGCTTTCTTT. Protein product: CSVEGRVGDTEAFF.

The rearrangement links TRBV5-1 to TRBJ2-1; TRBD2 agrees at 7 bases. CDR1 is SGHRS and CDR2 is YFSETQ in the germline V gene. J lost 9 bases, V lost 7 bases, and 13 bases had no gene match. The CDR3 is made up of 14 amino acids. CDR3 bases: TGCGCCAGCGATTCAGGACTAGAGACGGGTGAGCAGTTCTTC. Its protein product is CASDSGLETGEQFF.

V is TRBV5-6 and J is TRBJ1-2; 9 nucleotides align to TRBD1. There are 13 residues in the CDR3. The ends lost 3 bases at V and 4 bases at J; junction bases unmatched: 1. Germline V gene sequence: CDR1 SGHDT, CDR2 YYEEEE. The CDR3 coding sequence is TGTGCCAGCAGCTCGACAGGGGGCTATGGCTACACCTTC. Translating it yields CASSSTGGYGYTF.

The chain is built from TRBV19 and TRBJ2-7; D is undetermined. Trimming shortened V by 5 bases and J by 4 bases, and 9 bases separated the two germline ends. The CDR3 totals 12 residues. Per the germline V gene, CDR1 is LNHDA and CDR2 is SQIVND (reference sequence). CDR3 DNA sequence: TGTGCCAGTAGTTCCGTAGGGTACGAGCAGTACTTC. It encodes CASSSVGYEQYF. The full variable domain, its missing parts supplied by reference TRBV19 and TRBJ2-7, is DGGITQSPKYLFRKEGQNVTLSCEQNLNHDAMYWYRQDPGQGLRLIYYSQIVNDFQKGDIAEGYSVSREKKESFPLTVTSAQKNPTAFYLCASSSVGYEQYFGPGTRLTVT.

The rearrangement links TRBV13 to TRBJ2-5, with D unresolved. CDR3 length: 11 amino acids. Germline V lookup: CDR1 PRHDT, CDR2 FYEKMQ (reference sequence). V gave up 2 bases and J gave up 3 bases, with 1 base separating them. The CDR3 here is CASSLKETQYF. DNA for the CDR3: TGTGCCAGCAGCTTAAAAGAGACCCAGTACTTC.